The 21 T cell receptor beta chains reported below all come from one sample, sequenced in a study of blood T cell repertoires in COVID-19. Clones were read by immunoSEQ multiplex PCR, and TCRdb kept only the in-frame ones, dropping some. Of hundreds of thousands of clones in the sample, approximately 88% were seen once. Sequencing used peripheral blood. The origin of the receptors is a middle-aged man with acute or convalescent COVID-19.

The chain carries TRBV6-5 and TRBJ2-1, with D perhaps matching TRBD2 (6 bases). CDR1 MNHEY and CDR2 SVGAGI come from the germline V gene. V gave up 4 bases and J gave up 5 bases, with 9 bases separating them. CDR3 length: 13 amino acids. The CDR3: CASSWGEDNEQFF. The DNA for the CDR3 is TGTGCCAGCAGTTGGGGGGAAGACAATGAGCAGTTCTTC.

Written as DNA, the CDR3 is TGTGCCAGTAGCCGTTCTAGAGGGCCTAATGAAAAACTGTTTTTT. Translation: CASSRSRGPNEKLFF. The chain is built from TRBV19 and TRBJ1-4, with D hard to call. V dropped 6 bases and J dropped 3 bases, with 14 bases sitting between them. The CDR3 is made up of 15 amino acids. Germline CDR1 is LNHDA and CDR2 is SQIVND (reference sequence).

This chain joins TRBV7-9 and TRBJ2-7; 11 bases line up with TRBD1. The ends lost 6 bases at V and 3 bases at J; junction bases unmatched: 7. The CDR3 length is 15 residues. Germline CDR1 is SEHNR and CDR2 is FQNEAQ (reference sequence). CDR3 bases: TGTGCCAGCAGTTATGGGACAGGGGGTATCTACGAGCAGTACTTC. Its translation is CASSYGTGGIYEQYF.

The rearrangement joins TRBV27 to TRBJ1-1; D gene unclear. V lost 5 bases and J lost 3, with 10 bases in between. Per the germline V gene, CDR1 is MNHEY and CDR2 is SMNVEV (reference sequence). The CDR3 sequence is 13 residues long. Written as DNA, the CDR3 is TGTGCCAGCAGTCTCGGAGCTTACACTGAAGCTTTCTTT. This codes for CASSLGAYTEAFF.

The rearrangement uses TRBV19 and TRBJ1-3; D perhaps matches TRBD1 (5 bases). V lost 7 bases to trimming and J lost 0 bases, with 10 bases between them. The CDR3 has 14 residues. The V gene's germline CDR1 is LNHDA and CDR2 SQIVND (reference sequence). The DNA of the CDR3 is TGTGCCAGTACCGCAGGGTACTCTGGAAACACCATATATTTT. It encodes CASTAGYSGNTIYF.

The chain has TRBV11-2 and TRBJ2-6; 9 nucleotides align to TRBD1. The V gene's germline CDR1 is SGHAT and CDR2 FQNNGV. V shed 3 bases, J shed 2 bases, and the junction held 2 bases outside the gene matches. CDR3 size: 16 residues. CDR3 sequence (DNA): TGTGCCAGCAGCTTCAGGACAGGGGCTGGGGCCAACGTCCTGACTTTC. Amino acid sequence: CASSFRTGAGANVLTF.

The rearrangement links TRBV4-1 to TRBJ2-7, with D perhaps matching TRBD1 (5 bases). Trimming shortened V by 1 base and J by 2 bases, and 12 bases separated the two germline ends. This CDR3 spans 15 amino acids. The germline CDR1 and CDR2 sequences are MGHRA and YSYEKL. As DNA, the CDR3 is TGCGCCAGCAGCCAAGTCCCGACAGAGACCTACGAGCAGTACTTC. Amino acids: CASSQVPTETYEQYF.

This clone was found a few times. V and J are TRBV3-1 (or the pseudogene TRBV3-2) and TRBJ1-4; D uncertain. This CDR3 has 13 residues. V was cut by 8 bases and J by 3 bases, with 10 bases left in between. Germline CDR1 reads LGHDT; CDR2 reads YNNKEL (reference sequence). Here the CDR3 reads CASGEGANEKLFF. CDR3 in DNA: TGTGCCAGCGGGGAGGGTGCTAATGAAAAACTGTTTTTT.

V gene TRBV3-1 (or the pseudogene TRBV3-2) combines with J gene TRBJ1-2; a weak D match, TRBD1 (5 bases). Germline V gene data show CDR1 as LGHDT and CDR2 as YNNKEL (reference sequence). Trimming left V 2 bases short and J 5 bases short, with 15 bases between. There are 15 residues in the CDR3. CDR3 coding DNA: TGTGCCAGCAGCCAAAACTCGGGGGACCGGTATGGCTACACCTTC. This translates into CASSQNSGDRYGYTF.

As DNA, the CDR3 is TGTGCCAGCAGCGAAAGAAGGGGCACTGAAGCTTTCTTT. Encoded protein: CASSERRGTEAFF. The V and J genes are TRBV7-3 and TRBJ1-1, with D maybe TRBD1 (5 bases). Germline lookup yields CDR1 SGHTA and CDR2 FQGTGA. The length of the CDR3 is 13 residues. The ends were cut back, 5 bases at V and 4 bases at J, with 11 bases in the middle.

CDR3 sequence: CASSLGQPNQPQHF. Here the CDR3 DNA reads TGTGCCAGCAGTCTTGGACAGCCCAATCAGCCCCAGCATTTT. V gene TRBV2 combines with J gene TRBJ1-5, with a tentative D call TRBD1 (6 bases). Trimming stripped 5 bases from V and 3 bases from J, with 11 bases between. The CDR3 length is 14 residues. Germline-derived CDR1 and CDR2 are SNHLY and FYNNEI.

The chain carries TRBV6-5 and TRBJ1-2, with 7 bases aligning to TRBD1. The V segment lost 6 bases and the J segment 8 bases; nucleotides outside the gene matches: 9. Germline V gene data show CDR1 as MNHEY and CDR2 as SVGAGI. This CDR3 is 13 amino acids long. The CDR3 DNA sequence: TGTGCCAGCAGCCCAAACAGGGGCAGCGGCTACACCTTC. Its translation: CASSPNRGSGYTF.

The genes are TRBV11-1 and TRBJ2-3; a possible D gene is TRBD1 (6 bases). CDR3 length: 15 residues. Trimming stripped 5 bases from V and 3 bases from J, with 15 bases between. Germline V CDR1 and CDR2: SGHAT, FQDESV (reference sequence). For the CDR3, the DNA is TGTGCCAGCAGCCCTAGGAAGGGGGTGACAGATACGCAGTATTTT. Protein: CASSPRKGVTDTQYF.

The rearrangement links TRBV30 to TRBJ1-2, with D possibly TRBD1 on 5 matching bases. The CDR3 has 16 amino acids. Trimming took off 3 bases at V and 3 bases at J, with 20 bases between the two ends. Germline V gene data show CDR1 as GTSNPN and CDR2 as SVGIG (reference sequence). The CDR3 sequence: CAWSPTGRGFHYGYTF. The CDR3 DNA follows: TGTGCCTGGAGCCCAACCGGGAGGGGATTTCACTATGGCTACACCTTC.

The V call is TRBV2, the J call TRBJ1-1, with 8 bases identical to TRBD1. Germline CDR1 and CDR2: SNHLY and FYNNEI. V gave up 7 bases and J gave up 3 bases; unmatched junction bases: 4. This CDR3 region has 13 residues. The CDR3 loop is CASTDRVDTEAFF. In DNA form, the CDR3 reads TGTGCCAGCACGGACAGGGTAGACACTGAAGCTTTCTTT. Complete variable domain (other parts from reference TRBV2 and TRBJ1-1): EPEVTQTPSHQVTQMGQEVILRCVPISNHLYFYWYRQILGQKVEFLVSFYNNEISEKSEIFDDQFSVERPDGSNFTLKIRSTKLEDSAMYFCASTDRVDTEAFFGQGTRLTVV.

V gene TRBV3-1 (or the pseudogene TRBV3-2) combines with J gene TRBJ1-4; D gene ambiguous. The CDR3 is 15 amino acids. The ends were cut back, 0 bases at V and 3 bases at J, with 8 bases in the middle. Germline values: CDR1 LGHDT, CDR2 YNNKEL (reference sequence). The CDR3 here is CASSQEGRANEKLFF. CDR3 sequence (DNA): TGTGCCAGCAGCCAAGAGGGCAGAGCTAATGAAAAACTGTTTTTT.

The V gene is TRBV7-6, the J gene TRBJ2-4, with TRBD2 as a possible D gene (6 bases). The germline CDR1 and CDR2 sequences are SGHVS and FNYEAQ. V gave up 2 bases and J gave up 10 bases, with 15 bases separating them. The length of the CDR3 is 14 residues. The CDR3 loop is CASSLSGGTGIQYF. The CDR3 bases are TGTGCCAGCAGCTTATCTGGGGGGACGGGGATTCAGTACTTC.

The chain couples TRBV9 to TRBJ1-2; TRBD1 agrees at 10 bases. Germline CDR1 is SGDLS and CDR2 is YYNGEE. After removal of 4 bases from V and 1 base from J, the junction contained 7 bases not matched to a gene. The CDR3 consists of 16 residues. In nucleotides, the CDR3 is TGTGCCAGCAGCCCCCACGGACAGGGGGTTAACTATGGCTACACCTTC. Translation: CASSPHGQGVNYGYTF.

This sequence joins TRBV7-8 and TRBJ2-3, with D possibly being TRBD2 (6 bases). The V end was cut by 3 bases, the J end by 2 bases, with 15 bases between. Germline V gene data show CDR1 as SGHVS and CDR2 as FQNEAQ. This CDR3 spans 16 amino acids. This CDR3 is CASSLTGSPHTDTQYF. CDR3 nucleotides: TGTGCCAGCAGCTTGACCGGGAGTCCCCACACAGATACGCAGTATTTT.

V usage is TRBV6-5 and J usage is TRBJ1-6, with D maybe TRBD1 (6 bases). This CDR3 has 13 amino acids. The germline V gene has CDR1 MNHEY and CDR2 SVGAGI. Between the trimmed V and J ends, which lost 6 bases and 11 bases, there was a span of 14 bases. CDR3 sequence: CASRTTGLAPLHF. For the CDR3, the DNA is TGTGCCAGCAGAACTACAGGGTTGGCACCCCTCCACTTT.

The chain couples TRBV6-5 to TRBJ1-1; 8 bases line up with TRBD1. The CDR3 length is 14 residues. V trimming: 6 bases; J trimming: 5 bases; junction bases outside the gene matches: 8. Germline V gene lookup returns CDR1 MNHEY and CDR2 SVGAGI. CDR3 nucleotides: TGTGCCAGCAGCCAACAGGGGGGTTTTACTGAAGCTTTCTTT. Protein sequence: CASSQQGGFTEAFF.